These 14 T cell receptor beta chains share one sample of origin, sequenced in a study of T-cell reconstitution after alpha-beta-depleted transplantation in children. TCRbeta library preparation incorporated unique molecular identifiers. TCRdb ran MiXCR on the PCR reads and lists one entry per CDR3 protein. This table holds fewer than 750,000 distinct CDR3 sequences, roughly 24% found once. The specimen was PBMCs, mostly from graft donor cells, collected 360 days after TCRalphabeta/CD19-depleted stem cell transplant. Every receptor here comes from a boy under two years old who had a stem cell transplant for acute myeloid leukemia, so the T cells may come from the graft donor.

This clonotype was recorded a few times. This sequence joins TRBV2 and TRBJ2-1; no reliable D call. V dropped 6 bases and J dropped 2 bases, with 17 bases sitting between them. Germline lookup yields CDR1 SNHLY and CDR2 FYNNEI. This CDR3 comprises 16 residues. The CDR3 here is CASRGSWGVPYNEQFF. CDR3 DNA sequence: TGTGCCAGCAGGGGTAGCTGGGGTGTTCCCTACAATGAGCAGTTCTTC. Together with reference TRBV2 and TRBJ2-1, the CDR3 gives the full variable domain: EPEVTQTPSHQVTQMGQEVILRCVPISNHLYFYWYRQILGQKVEFLVSFYNNEISEKSEIFDDQFSVERPDGSNFTLKIRSTKLEDSAMYFCASRGSWGVPYNEQFFGPGTRLTVL.

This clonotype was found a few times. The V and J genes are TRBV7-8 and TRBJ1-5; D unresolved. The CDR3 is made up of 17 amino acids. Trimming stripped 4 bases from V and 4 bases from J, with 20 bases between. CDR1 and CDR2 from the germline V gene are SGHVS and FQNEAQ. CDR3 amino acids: CASSSNAFRGKNQPQHF. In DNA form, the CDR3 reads TGTGCCAGCAGCTCCAACGCTTTTCGGGGAAAGAATCAGCCCCAGCATTTT.

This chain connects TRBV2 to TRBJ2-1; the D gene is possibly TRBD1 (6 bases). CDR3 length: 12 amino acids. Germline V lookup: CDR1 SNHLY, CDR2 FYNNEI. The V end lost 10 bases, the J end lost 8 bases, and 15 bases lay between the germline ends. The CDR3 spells CAMGARWYEQFF. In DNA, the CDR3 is TGTGCCATGGGGGCCCGGTGGTATGAGCAGTTCTTC.

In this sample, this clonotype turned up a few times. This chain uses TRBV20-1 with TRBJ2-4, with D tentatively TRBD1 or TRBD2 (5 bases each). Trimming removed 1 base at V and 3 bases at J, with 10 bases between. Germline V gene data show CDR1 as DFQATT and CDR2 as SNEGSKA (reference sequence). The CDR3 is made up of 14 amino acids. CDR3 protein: CSARVGTGKNIQYF. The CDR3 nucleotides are TGCAGTGCTAGAGTAGGGACGGGCAAAAACATTCAGTACTTC.

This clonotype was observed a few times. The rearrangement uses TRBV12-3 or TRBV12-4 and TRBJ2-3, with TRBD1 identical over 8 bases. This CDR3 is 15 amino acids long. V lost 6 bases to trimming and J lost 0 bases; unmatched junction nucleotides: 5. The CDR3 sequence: CASSRDRPSTDTQYF. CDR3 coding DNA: TGTGCCAGCAGCCGGGACAGGCCTAGCACAGATACGCAGTATTTT.

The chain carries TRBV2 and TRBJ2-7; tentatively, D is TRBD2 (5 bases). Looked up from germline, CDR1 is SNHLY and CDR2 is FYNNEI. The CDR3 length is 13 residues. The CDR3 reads CASSRLRDYEQCV. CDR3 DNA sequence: TGTGCCAGCAGTCGACTCAGAGACTACGAGCAGTGCGTC.

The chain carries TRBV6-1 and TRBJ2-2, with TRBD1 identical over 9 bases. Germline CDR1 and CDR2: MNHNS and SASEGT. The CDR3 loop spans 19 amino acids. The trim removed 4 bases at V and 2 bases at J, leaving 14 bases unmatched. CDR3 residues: CASSVLTGGISFNTGELFF. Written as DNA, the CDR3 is TGTGCCAGCAGTGTCCTCACAGGGGGCATATCCTTCAACACCGGGGAGCTGTTTTTT.

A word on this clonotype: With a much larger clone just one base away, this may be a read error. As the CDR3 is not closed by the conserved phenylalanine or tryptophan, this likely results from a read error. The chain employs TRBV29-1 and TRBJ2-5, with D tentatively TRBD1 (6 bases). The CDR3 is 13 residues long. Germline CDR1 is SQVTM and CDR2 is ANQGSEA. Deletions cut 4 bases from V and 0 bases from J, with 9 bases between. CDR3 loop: CSVVPGDQETQYI. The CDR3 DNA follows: TGCAGCGTTGTCCCAGGGGACCAAGAGACCCAGTACATC.

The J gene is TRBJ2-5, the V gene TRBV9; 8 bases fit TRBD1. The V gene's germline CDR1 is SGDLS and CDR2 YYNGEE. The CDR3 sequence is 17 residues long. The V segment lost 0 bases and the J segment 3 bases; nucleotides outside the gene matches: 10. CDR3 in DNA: TGTGCCAGCAGCGTAGGTGGACAGGGTGGGGGCAAAGAGACCCAGTACTTC. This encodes CASSVGGQGGGKETQYF.

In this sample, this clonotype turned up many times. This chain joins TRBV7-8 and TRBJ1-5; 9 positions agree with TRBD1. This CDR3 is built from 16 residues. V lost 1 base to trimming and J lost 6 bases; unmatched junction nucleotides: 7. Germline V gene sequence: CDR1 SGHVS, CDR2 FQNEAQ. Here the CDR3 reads CASSLEGQGPGQPQHF. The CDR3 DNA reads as TGTGCCAGCAGCTTAGAGGGACAGGGTCCTGGTCAGCCCCAGCATTTT.

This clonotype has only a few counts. Here the CDR3 reads CASSSGTGRSAHTEAFF. The DNA for the CDR3 is TGTGCCAGCAGCTCCGGGACAGGGAGGAGTGCGCACACTGAAGCTTTCTTT. J is TRBJ1-1 and V is TRBV12-3 or TRBV12-4; TRBD1 aligns across 9 bases. The junction had 14 bases not matched to a gene; V was cut back by 6 bases and J by 3 bases. The CDR3 contains 17 residues.

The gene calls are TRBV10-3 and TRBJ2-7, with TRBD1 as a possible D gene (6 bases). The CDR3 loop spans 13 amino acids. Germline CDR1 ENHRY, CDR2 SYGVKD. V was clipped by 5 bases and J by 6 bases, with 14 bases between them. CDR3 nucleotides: TGTGCCATCAGTCCCGATAGGGGGATCGAGCAGTACTTC. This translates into CAISPDRGIEQYF.

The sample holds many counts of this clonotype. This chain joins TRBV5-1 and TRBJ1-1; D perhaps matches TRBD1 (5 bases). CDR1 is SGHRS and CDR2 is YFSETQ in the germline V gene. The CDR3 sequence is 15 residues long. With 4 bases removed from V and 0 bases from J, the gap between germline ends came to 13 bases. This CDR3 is CASSPWGDLNTEAFF. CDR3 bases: TGCGCCAGCAGCCCATGGGGGGATTTGAACACTGAAGCTTTCTTT.

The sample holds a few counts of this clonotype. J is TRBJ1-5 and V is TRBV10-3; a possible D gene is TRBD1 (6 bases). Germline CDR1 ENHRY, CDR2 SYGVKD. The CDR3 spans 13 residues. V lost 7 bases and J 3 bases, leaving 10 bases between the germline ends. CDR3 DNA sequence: TGTGCCATCAATGGGGGCCACAATCAGCCCCAGCATTTT. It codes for CAINGGHNQPQHF.